Below are 15 T cell receptor beta chains sequenced from a single sample in a study of cytomegalovirus exposure and HLA in healthy donors. A multiplex PCR was run with 60 Vbeta primers and 13 Jbeta primers. The protocol was immunoSEQ multiplex PCR, while the TCRdb copy is restricted to in-frame clones and leaves out a portion. The repertoire holds tens of thousands of clones, with about 70% as singletons. Sequencing was done on a sample of PBMCs. Every receptor here comes from a woman younger than 45 in good health and CMV-seronegative.

V usage is TRBV5-1 and J usage is TRBJ2-5; possibly TRBD1 for D (5 bases). The ends were cut back, 6 bases at V and 5 bases at J, with 8 bases in the middle. CDR1 and CDR2 from the germline V gene are SGHRS and YFSETQ. This CDR3 spans 11 amino acids. DNA of the CDR3: TGCGCCAGCACAGGGCCGGAGACCCAGTACTTC. Translating gives CASTGPETQYF.

The V and J genes are TRBV2 and TRBJ1-5, with D uncertain. The ends were cut back, 3 bases at V and 11 bases at J, with 8 bases in the middle. The CDR3 is 11 amino acids. Per germline, CDR1 SNHLY and CDR2 FYNNEI. Here the CDR3 reads CASSDPGSQHF. DNA of the CDR3: TGTGCCAGCAGTGACCCGGGATCCCAGCATTTT. The full variable domain, its missing parts supplied by reference TRBV2 and TRBJ1-5, is EPEVTQTPSHQVTQMGQEVILRCVPISNHLYFYWYRQILGQKVEFLVSFYNNEISEKSEIFDDQFSVERPDGSNFTLKIRSTKLEDSAMYFCASSDPGSQHFGDGTRLSIL.

This rearrangement joins TRBV13 to TRBJ2-1, with D perhaps TRBD1 (6 bases). Trimming stripped 4 bases from V and 10 bases from J, with 14 bases between. The CDR3 totals 13 residues. Germline V gene data show CDR1 as PRHDT and CDR2 as FYEKMQ (reference sequence). The CDR3 region is CASSSTGSREQFF. The CDR3 DNA reads as TGTGCCAGCAGCTCCACAGGGTCTAGAGAGCAGTTCTTC.

This chain connects TRBV18 to TRBJ1-6, with TRBD1 identical over 8 bases. The germline gives CDR1 KGHSH, CDR2 LQKENI. V dropped 4 bases and J dropped 9; count of bases not matched to a gene: 11. The CDR3 contains 16 residues. The CDR3 reads CASSQTTGASSSPLHF. The CDR3 bases are TGTGCCAGCTCACAAACGACAGGGGCCAGTAGTTCACCCCTCCACTTT. Based on the CDR3 plus reference TRBV18 and TRBJ1-6, the full variable domain is NAGVMQNPRHLVRRRGQEARLRCSPMKGHSHVYWYRQLPEEGLKFMVYLQKENIIDESGMPKERFSAEFPKEGPSILRIQQVVRGDSAAYFCASSQTTGASSSPLHFGNGTRLTVT.

V and J are TRBV25-1 and TRBJ1-6; perhaps TRBD1 as D (6 bases). The CDR3 length is 15 residues. Trimming took 7 bases from V and 8 from J, leaving 18 bases between them. CDR1 is MGHDK, CDR2 SYGVNS, per germline. CDR3 residues: CASNQGRNGYSPLHF. CDR3 coding DNA: TGTGCCAGCAACCAGGGGCGGAACGGGTATTCACCCCTCCACTTT.

The chain recombines TRBV10-3 with TRBJ2-1; D possibly corresponds to TRBD1 (5 bases). Germline assignment: CDR1 ENHRY and CDR2 SYGVKD. Trimming pared 6 bases from V and 0 bases from J, leaving 9 bases between. CDR3 length: 14 residues. CDR3 nucleotide sequence: TGTGCCATCAGCTTAGACAGCTCCTACAATGAGCAGTTCTTC. Translated, it gives CAISLDSSYNEQFF.

This clone showed up just a few times. The V and J genes are TRBV5-1 and TRBJ1-5; no clear D. The CDR3 extends over 15 amino acids. CDR1 and CDR2 (germline): SGHRS, YFSETQ. The V end lost 0 bases, the J end lost 0 bases, and 7 bases lay between the germline ends. CDR3 amino acids: CASSLGAGSNQPQHF. CDR3 sequence (DNA): TGCGCCAGCAGCTTGGGGGCAGGTAGCAATCAGCCCCAGCATTTT.

V is TRBV5-1 and J is TRBJ2-3; TRBD2 matches 13 bases. The CDR3 covers 18 residues. Losses at the gene ends were 4 bases for V and 3 bases for J; bases not matched to a gene: 11. CDR1 and CDR2 (germline): SGHRS, YFSETQ. The CDR3 sequence is CASSQQLAGGRSTDTQYF. The DNA of the CDR3 is TGCGCCAGCAGCCAACAACTAGCGGGGGGGCGTTCGACAGATACGCAGTATTTT.

The V and J genes are TRBV30 and TRBJ1-4; 7 bases align to TRBD1. Germline values: CDR1 GTSNPN, CDR2 SVGIG (reference sequence). This CDR3 has 14 residues. V lost 0 bases, J lost 5 bases, and 3 bases stayed unmatched. CDR3 residues: CAWSVPRGNEKLFF. CDR3 sequence (DNA): TGTGCCTGGAGTGTACCCAGGGGGAATGAAAAACTGTTTTTT.

The rearrangement uses TRBV30 and TRBJ1-1; D gene uncertain. The CDR3 consists of 11 residues. The V end lost 8 bases, the J end lost 4 bases, and 11 bases lay between the germline ends. In germline, CDR1 is GTSNPN, CDR2 SVGIG (reference sequence). CDR3 amino acids: CARLGGTEAFF. In nucleotides, the CDR3 is TGTGCCCGCCTCGGAGGCACTGAAGCTTTCTTT.

The chain is built from TRBV7-6 and TRBJ1-2; possibly TRBD1 for D (5 bases). CDR1 SGHVS and CDR2 FNYEAQ come from the germline V gene. V lost 4 bases to trimming and J lost 8 bases, with 20 bases between them. The CDR3 runs 15 residues. CDR3 DNA: TGTGCCAGCAGCTGGGACTCCACAGCCCGGGGGGGCTACACCTTC. Protein: CASSWDSTARGGYTF.

The chain couples TRBV11-2 to TRBJ1-6; D perhaps matches TRBD1 (5 bases). Germline assignment: CDR1 SGHAT and CDR2 FQNNGV. V was clipped by 1 base and J by 6 bases, with 13 bases between them. This CDR3 region has 16 residues. The CDR3 sequence: CASSLVSTARNSPLHF. The CDR3 DNA reads as TGTGCCAGCAGCTTAGTGTCGACAGCCCGTAATTCACCCCTCCACTTT.

The chain employs TRBV2 and TRBJ2-7; possible D gene TRBD1, 7 bases. Germline values: CDR1 SNHLY, CDR2 FYNNEI. V was shortened by 10 bases and J by 9 bases, with 16 bases between the two germline ends. The length of the CDR3 is 11 residues. The CDR3 spells CATRGAPGQYF. CDR3 coding DNA: TGTGCCACCAGGGGGGCCCCCGGGCAGTACTTC. The full variable domain, completed using reference TRBV2 and TRBJ2-7, is EPEVTQTPSHQVTQMGQEVILRCVPISNHLYFYWYRQILGQKVEFLVSFYNNEISEKSEIFDDQFSVERPDGSNFTLKIRSTKLEDSAMYFCATRGAPGQYFGPGTRLTVT.

The chain is built from TRBV7-3 and TRBJ1-5; a weak D match, TRBD1 (5 bases). Germline CDR1 reads SGHTA; CDR2 reads FQGTGA. The CDR3 spans 14 residues. V gave up 1 base and J gave up 5 bases, with 9 bases separating them. Here the CDR3 reads CASSLSWGDQPQHF. In DNA, the CDR3 is TGTGCCAGCAGCTTAAGCTGGGGGGATCAGCCCCAGCATTTT.

The chain uses TRBV28 and TRBJ1-5, with TRBD1 matching over 9 bases. Germline-derived CDR1 and CDR2 are MDHEN and SYDVKM. The V gene end was trimmed by 2 bases and the J gene end by 3 bases; junction bases not matched to a gene: 2. This CDR3 is 15 amino acids long. The CDR3 sequence: CASSLTGGYNQPQHF. The CDR3 DNA reads TGTGCCAGCAGTTTAACAGGGGGCTACAATCAGCCCCAGCATTTT. Complete variable domain (other parts from reference TRBV28 and TRBJ1-5): DVKVTQSSRYLVKRTGEKVFLECVQDMDHENMFWYRQDPGLGLRLIYFSYDVKMKEKGDIPEGYSVSREKKERFSLILESASTNQTSMYLCASSLTGGYNQPQHFGDGTRLSIL.